Listed below are T cell receptor beta chains from one sample, sequenced in a study of T cell repertoires in cytomegalovirus infection. TCRdb re-derived calls from the reads in MiXCR, one entry per CDR3 protein. Of 550,000 to 850,000 distinct CDR3 sequences in the sample, about 30% were seen once. What these receptors recognize is not known. The sequencing used cultured PBMCs, collected from culture after CMV antigen stimulation. The receptors derive from a human donor in good health (CMV status not recorded). Some clones in this sample may be carry-over from other donors' samples. Both conserved end residues are part of each CDR3. The order of the fields is D gene, J gene, V gene, clone size, CDR3 protein, CDR3 DNA. A D gene is named only where the DNA matches it firmly. Only part of the rows carry a size: once, few, many, or a class if the clone is expanded.

D: NA; J: TRBJ1-1; V: TRBV7-9; size: NA; CDR3: CASSATGQPNTEAFF; DNA: TGTGCCAGCAGCGCAACCGGACAACCGAACACTGAAGCTTTCTTT
D: NA; J: TRBJ2-1; V: TRBV9; size: NA; CDR3: CASSVGLNNEQFF; DNA: TGTGCCAGCAGCGTAGGGTTGAACAATGAGCAGTTCTTC
D: TRBD1; J: TRBJ1-2; V: TRBV11-2; size: few; CDR3: CASSQGQGHYGYTF; DNA: TGCGCCAGCAGCCAGGGACAGGGACACTATGGCTACACCTTC
D: NA; J: TRBJ2-2; V: TRBV30; size: NA; CDR3: CAWKWTTNTGELFF; DNA: TGTGCCTGGAAATGGACAACTAACACCGGGGAGCTGTTTTTT
D: NA; J: TRBJ2-3; V: TRBV5-1; size: few; CDR3: CASSPGTLADTQYF; DNA: TGCGCCAGCAGCCCCGGTACCCTAGCAGATACGCAGTATTTT
D: TRBD1; J: TRBJ2-5; V: TRBV7-2; size: many; CDR3: CASSPTTGDGETQYF; DNA: TGTGCCAGCAGCCCCACGACAGGGGATGGGGAGACCCAGTACTTC
D: NA; J: TRBJ2-5; V: TRBV12-3/TRBV12-4; size: few; CDR3: CASSFGGSGETQYF; DNA: TGTGCCAGCAGTTTTGGGGGAAGCGGAGAGACCCAGTACTTC
D: NA; J: TRBJ2-7; V: TRBV6-1; size: many; CDR3: CASTQGASSSYEQYF; DNA: TGTGCCAGCACCCAAGGTGCCTCCAGCTCCTACGAGCAGTACTTC
D: TRBD2; J: TRBJ2-5; V: TRBV2; size: NA; CDR3: CASTPGLAGEDETQYF; DNA: TGTGCCAGCACACCCGGACTAGCGGGAGAGGATGAGACCCAGTACTTC
D: NA; J: TRBJ2-5; V: TRBV7-2; size: few; CDR3: CASSPQGGWKTQYF; DNA: TGTGCCAGCAGCCCCCAGGGGGGGTGGAAGACCCAGTACTTC
D: NA; J: TRBJ1-5; V: TRBV7-2; size: NA; CDR3: CASSSRGDATQHF; DNA: TGTGCCAGCAGCTCAAGGGGCGACGCTACCCAGCATTTT
D: TRBD1; J: TRBJ1-2; V: TRBV7-2; size: NA; CDR3: CASSSLQGDGYTF; DNA: TGTGCCAGCAGCTCCCTCCAGGGGGATGGCTACACCTTC
D: NA; J: TRBJ1-4; V: TRBV19; size: NA; CDR3: CASRKSGSGANEKLFF; DNA: TGTGCCAGTAGAAAGTCCGGGTCCGGGGCTAATGAAAAACTGTTTTTT
D: NA; J: TRBJ2-7; V: TRBV11-2; size: NA; CDR3: CASSLDSLQGQYF; DNA: TGTGCCAGCAGCTTAGACTCGTTACAAGGGCAGTACTTC
D: TRBD1; J: TRBJ2-7; V: TRBV6-5; size: NA; CDR3: CASSYSPGTGRGYVLEQYF; DNA: TGTGCCAGCAGTTACTCTCCCGGGACAGGGCGGGGGTACGTACTGGAGCAGTACTTC
D: NA; J: TRBJ2-1; V: TRBV7-2; size: many; CDR3: CASSLGGSPYFF; DNA: TGTGCCAGCAGCTTGGGCGGATCCCCATACTTCTTC
D: NA; J: TRBJ2-1; V: TRBV7-9; size: few; CDR3: CASSLIGLSYNEQFF; DNA: TGTGCCAGCAGCTTGATAGGTCTCTCCTACAATGAGCAGTTCTTC
D: NA; J: TRBJ1-1; V: TRBV12-3/TRBV12-4; size: many; CDR3: CASSRNPNTEAFF; DNA: TGTGCCAGCAGTAGGAATCCCAACACTGAAGCTTTCTTT
D: NA; J: TRBJ2-5; V: TRBV7-2; size: many; CDR3: CASSPGIVYQETQYF; DNA: TGTGCCAGCAGCCCGGGGATTGTCTACCAAGAGACCCAGTACTTC
D: NA; J: TRBJ1-6; V: TRBV6-1; size: NA; CDR3: CASSEAQGFTSPLHF; DNA: TGTGCCAGCAGTGAAGCGCAAGGGTTTACTTCACCCCTCCACTTT
D: TRBD1; J: TRBJ2-3; V: TRBV7-6; size: few; CDR3: CASSLDRGMPVDTQYF; DNA: TGTGCCAGCAGCTTAGACAGGGGGATGCCGGTTGATACGCAGTATTTT
D: TRBD1; J: TRBJ1-2; V: TRBV19; size: NA; CDR3: CVAGQGSGYTF; DNA: TGTGTTGCGGGACAGGGGTCTGGCTACACCTTC
D: NA; J: TRBJ2-7; V: TRBV10-2; size: NA; CDR3: CASSAGSFNEQYF; DNA: TGCGCCAGCAGTGCCGGGTCCTTCAACGAGCAGTACTTC
D: NA; J: TRBJ2-5; V: TRBV6-2/TRBV6-3; size: few; CDR3: CASSSRWWGETQYF; DNA: TGTGCCAGCAGTTCTAGGTGGTGGGGTGAGACCCAGTACTTC
D: NA; J: TRBJ2-4; V: TRBV20-1; size: NA; CDR3: CSARDLGPGTPAKNIQYF; DNA: TGCAGTGCTAGAGATTTGGGGCCCGGGACCCCAGCCAAAAACATTCAGTACTTC
D: NA; J: TRBJ1-5; V: TRBV12-3/TRBV12-4; size: NA; CDR3: CASSPDDKLVRFQHF; DNA: TGTGCCAGCAGTCCCGACGACAAGTTAGTACGGTTCCAGCATTTT
D: TRBD1; J: TRBJ1-2; V: TRBV6-1; size: few; CDR3: CASRRQGDNGYTF; DNA: TGTGCCAGCAGAAGACAGGGAGACAATGGCTACACCTTC
D: NA; J: TRBJ1-5; V: TRBV4-3; size: few; CDR3: CASSQDWDLSAQPQHF; DNA: TGCGCCAGCAGCCAAGATTGGGACTTGTCGGCTCAGCCCCAGCATTTT
D: NA; J: TRBJ1-2; V: TRBV6-2/TRBV6-3; size: NA; CDR3: CASSYPRGYGYTF; DNA: TGTGCCAGCAGTTACCCTCGGGGGTATGGCTACACCTTC
D: NA; J: TRBJ2-6; V: TRBV15; size: NA; CDR3: CATSRVRGSGANVLTF; DNA: TGTGCCACCAGCAGAGTGCGGGGCTCTGGGGCCAACGTCCTGACTTTC
D: TRBD2; J: TRBJ2-1; V: TRBV7-1; size: once; CDR3: CASSPSGGRQFF; DNA: TGTGCCAGCAGCCCTTCGGGAGGACGGCAGTTCTTC
D: TRBD2; J: TRBJ2-1; V: TRBV19; size: NA; CDR3: CASSPTGLAGNNEQFF; DNA: TGTGCCAGTAGTCCCACGGGACTAGCGGGGAACAATGAGCAGTTCTTC
D: NA; J: TRBJ2-3; V: TRBV9; size: once; CDR3: CASSVGGADTDTQYF; DNA: TGTGCCAGCAGCGTAGGGGGGGCCGACACAGATACGCAGTATTTT
D: TRBD1; J: TRBJ2-3; V: TRBV19; size: few; CDR3: CASSTLLGQGKEDTQYF; DNA: TGTGCCAGTAGTACCCTCTTAGGACAGGGTAAGGAGGATACGCAGTATTTT
D: NA; J: TRBJ1-1; V: TRBV6-5; size: few; CDR3: CASSSPRWTANTEAFF; DNA: TGTGCCAGCAGCTCCCCGCGGTGGACAGCGAACACTGAAGCTTTCTTT
D: NA; J: TRBJ2-5; V: TRBV7-9; size: many; CDR3: CASSFEIGLGEETQYF; DNA: TGTGCCAGCAGCTTCGAAATTGGTCTTGGGGAGGAGACCCAGTACTTC
D: TRBD1; J: TRBJ1-3; V: TRBV7-2; size: few; CDR3: CASSSTGQGNTIYF; DNA: TGTGCCAGCAGCTCGACAGGGCAGGGAAACACCATATATTTT
D: NA; J: TRBJ2-1; V: TRBV6-1; size: few; CDR3: CASSESGGAYNEQFF; DNA: TGTGCCAGCAGTGAGTCGGGGGGCGCCTACAATGAGCAGTTCTTC
D: TRBD1; J: TRBJ2-7; V: TRBV7-6; size: NA; CDR3: CASSSYRGWEQYF; DNA: TGTGCCAGCAGCTCGTACAGGGGCTGGGAGCAGTACTTC
D: NA; J: TRBJ1-2; V: TRBV5-4; size: NA; CDR3: CASSTGGGGVYGYTF; DNA: TGTGCCAGCAGCACGGGTGGGGGGGGCGTCTATGGCTACACCTTC
D: NA; J: TRBJ1-5; V: TRBV7-8; size: NA; CDR3: CASSSGVDQPQHF; DNA: TGTGCCAGCAGCTCAGGGGTTGATCAGCCCCAGCATTTT